The 14 T cell receptor beta chains below were found in one sample sequenced in a study of blood T cell repertoires in COVID-19 (dated by TCRdb to 2018 to 2020). Receptor amplification or capture employed the immunoSEQ multiplex PCR assay. This is the immuneACCESS table as TCRdb keeps it, with only in-frame sequences that have V and J called. A part of the clones is gone; compared with another copy, unresolved V genes explain less than half, and the rest is unexplained. This sample holds 150,000 to 200,000 clones; 65% to 90% were observed only once. The ten largest clones represent about 1.6% of the sample. Sequenced sample: peripheral blood. The source of these receptors is a human donor in a cohort sampled during active COVID-19.

The chain is built from TRBV12-5 and TRBJ2-7, with D possibly TRBD2 on 6 matching bases. This CDR3 is 15 amino acids long. Germline V gene lookup returns CDR1 LGHNT and CDR2 FRNRAP. Deletions cut 6 bases from V and 5 bases from J, with 20 bases between. This CDR3 reads CASGGGRGAPHEQYF. CDR3 nucleotide sequence: TGTGCTAGTGGGGGCGGGCGGGGAGCTCCTCACGAGCAGTACTTC.

The genes are TRBV18 and TRBJ2-7; 8 bases align to TRBD1. The ends lost 5 bases at V and 7 bases at J; junction bases unmatched: 7. CDR3 size: 13 residues. Germline V lookup: CDR1 KGHSH, CDR2 LQKENI. CDR3 bases: TGTGCCAGCTCATGGGACAGGTCGTGGGAGCAGTACTTC. This encodes CASSWDRSWEQYF.

V usage is TRBV6-5 and J usage is TRBJ2-3; 11 bases agree with TRBD2. Trimming cost V 0 bases and J 4 bases; bases outside gene matches: 3. CDR1 is MNHEY, CDR2 SVGAGI, per germline. This CDR3 is 16 amino acids long. CDR3 nucleotide sequence: TGTGCCAGCAGTTACTCGAATAGCGGGGGGGCAGATACGCAGTATTTT. This sequence encodes CASSYSNSGGADTQYF.

The rearrangement joins TRBV7-8 to TRBJ2-7, with D possibly matching TRBD1 (9 bases). The CDR3 totals 19 residues. Germline values: CDR1 SGHVS, CDR2 FQNEAQ. Trimming took 5 bases from V and 2 from J, leaving 28 bases between them. The CDR3 is CASSVHRGLRAGVAYEQYF. DNA for the CDR3: TGTGCCAGCAGCGTACACAGGGGGCTTCGAGCGGGAGTGGCCTACGAGCAGTACTTC.

This sequence joins TRBV24-1 and TRBJ2-1, with TRBD2 matching over 10 bases. The CDR3 covers 16 residues. CDR1 and CDR2 from the germline V gene are KGHDR and SFDVKD. Germline trimming cut 3 bases from V and 5 bases from J; bases unmatched to any gene: 6. CDR3 DNA sequence: TGTGCCACCAGTGATCCGAGCGGGAGGGACCACAATGAGCAGTTCTTC. Amino acids: CATSDPSGRDHNEQFF.

V is TRBV12-5 and J is TRBJ1-3, with unresolved D. This CDR3 region has 11 residues. V lost 3 bases to trimming and J lost 8 bases, with 5 bases between them. The germline V gene encodes CDR1 LGHNT and CDR2 FRNRAP. CDR3 nucleotide sequence: TGTGCTAGTGGTTTTCGGTACACCATATATTTT. Its protein is CASGFRYTIYF.

The V call is TRBV7-2, the J call TRBJ1-2; D gene ambiguous. The V gene's germline CDR1 is SGHTA and CDR2 FQGNSA. The ends were cut back, 4 bases at V and 1 base at J, with 7 bases in the middle. The CDR3 runs to 13 residues. CDR3 amino acids: CASSSSLNYGYTF. The CDR3 DNA is TGTGCCAGCAGCTCCTCCCTTAACTATGGCTACACCTTC.

The V call is TRBV1, the J call TRBJ2-7; the listed D gene, TRBD1, was not tested against the DNA. TRBV1 is shown as a pseudogene. The CDR3 runs to 13 residues. The CDR3, as DNA: TGCACCAGCAGCGGACAGGTTTCCTACGAGCAGTACTTC. Translating gives CTSSGQVSYEQYF.

V usage is TRBV5-8 and J usage is TRBJ1-5; 9 bases are a match to TRBD1. V shed 4 bases, J shed 6 bases, and the junction held 8 bases outside the gene matches. The CDR3 is 15 residues long. Germline V CDR1 and CDR2: SGHTS, YDEGEE. Written as DNA, the CDR3 is TGTGCCAGCAGCCAGGGACAGGGCGGGGCTCAGCCCCAGCATTTT. Translation: CASSQGQGGAQPQHF.

The CDR3 protein is CASSQDRKRGYTF. The DNA for the CDR3 is TGCGCCAGCAGCCAAGACAGGAAAAGAGGCTACACCTTC. This chain connects TRBV4-3 to TRBJ1-2, with unresolved D. From germline, CDR1 is LGHNA and CDR2 YSLEER. The V end lost 0 bases, the J end lost 8 bases, and 10 bases lay between the germline ends. CDR3 size: 13 residues.

Notes on this clone: This CDR3 is also generated by other DNA sequences in the sample. V and J are TRBV28 and TRBJ1-2; D might be TRBD1 (6 bases). Germline CDR1 reads MDHEN; CDR2 reads SYDVKM. V lost 6 bases, J lost 5 bases, and 10 bases lay in between. The CDR3 runs 12 residues. CDR3 sequence (DNA): TGTGCCAGCAGCCCCAGGGGATATGGCTACACCTTC. The encoded protein is CASSPRGYGYTF.

V is TRBV7-6 and J is TRBJ1-5, with TRBD1 as a possible D gene (6 bases). Between the trimmed V and J ends, which lost 1 base and 1 base, there was a span of 8 bases. Looked up from germline, CDR1 is SGHVS and CDR2 is FNYEAQ. The CDR3 sequence is 15 residues long. The CDR3 bases are TGTGCCAGCAGCTTAGAGGGGGGGAGCAATCAGCCCCAGCATTTT. Its translation: CASSLEGGSNQPQHF. The full variable domain, with the rest looked up from reference TRBV7-6 and TRBJ1-5, is GAGVSQSPRYKVTKRGQDVALRCDPISGHVSLYWYRQALGQGPEFLTYFNYEAQQDKSGLPNDRFSAERPEGSISTLTIQRTEQRDSAMYRCASSLEGGSNQPQHFGDGTRLSIL.

V gene TRBV3-1 (or the pseudogene TRBV3-2) combines with J gene TRBJ1-2; 9 positions match TRBD1. The CDR3 contains 15 residues. After removal of 1 base from V and 7 bases from J, the junction contained 7 bases not matched to a gene. The germline CDR1 and CDR2 sequences are LGHDT and YNNKEL (reference sequence). This CDR3 reads CASSQAAGTGIGYTF. The CDR3 nucleotides are TGTGCCAGCAGCCAAGCCGCCGGGACAGGGATTGGCTACACCTTC.

V is TRBV29-1 and J is TRBJ1-1, with 9 nucleotides matching TRBD1. The germline CDR1 and CDR2 sequences are SQVTM and ANQGSEA. The CDR3 runs 12 residues. V gave up 7 bases and J gave up 5 bases; unmatched junction bases: 5. The DNA for the CDR3 is TGCAGCGCCACCGGGACAGGGACTGAAGCTTTCTTT. Its protein product is CSATGTGTEAFF.